This T cell receptor (beta chain) comes out of a study of cytomegalovirus exposure and HLA in healthy donors. Deletions cut 0 bases from V and 5 bases from J, with 8 bases between. Germline-derived CDR1 and CDR2 are SGHNT and YYREEE (reference sequence). The CDR3 sequence is 13 residues long. PCR used 60 Vbeta primers and 13 Jbeta primers. This table comes from immunoSEQ multiplex PCR, and its TCRdb copy is limited to in-frame clones, with some not included. Of about 90,000 clones listed, 55% to 70% are singletons. In the case of this clone: Its antigen is as yet unknown.

General observations from the study: In a later analysis, V- and J-gene trimming of beta chains associated with a DCLRE1C missense variant, replicated independently. For most TCR beta V segments, an earlier analysis put the productive rate at about 87% or about 30% of the time. Accurate predictions that matched the HLA-A and HLA-B alleles of most subjects were reportedly made from TCR beta sequences.

This clonotype was obtained from a woman aged 45-60 years in good health and CMV-seropositive. This chain connects TRBV5-4 to TRBJ1-1; perhaps TRBD1 as D (6 bases). Sequenced material: PBMCs. The CDR3 DNA reads TGTGCCAGCAGCTTGGGAGGGGGTACTGAAGCTTTCTTT. It is translated as CASSLGGGTEAFF.